The 28 T cell receptor beta chains given below trace back to one sample, sequenced in a study of blood T cell repertoires in COVID-19. Clones were sequenced by immunoSEQ multiplex PCR, and TCRdb holds only the in-frame ones, with some missing. Here the sample spans about 140,000 clones, roughly 80% being singletons. Specimen: peripheral blood. These receptors were taken from a human donor in a cohort sampled during active COVID-19.

The V and J genes are TRBV7-9 and TRBJ2-1, with D possibly being TRBD2 (7 bases). CDR3 length: 15 residues. Trimming removed 8 bases at V and 3 bases at J, with 17 bases between. The germline CDR1 and CDR2 sequences are SEHNR and FQNEAQ (reference sequence). The CDR3 DNA follows: TGTGCCAGCTCAAAGGGGGGGACGGGCTACAATGAGCAGTTCTTC. Amino acid sequence: CASSKGGTGYNEQFF.

The chain carries TRBV18 and TRBJ1-2, with a tentative D call TRBD1 (6 bases). Per the germline V gene, CDR1 is KGHSH and CDR2 is LQKENI. Trimming removed 0 bases from V and 6 bases from J, with 11 bases in between. This CDR3 comprises 14 residues. CDR3: CASSPPSRGDGYTF. The CDR3 coding sequence is TGTGCCAGCTCACCACCGAGCAGGGGCGATGGCTACACCTTC. Together with reference TRBV18 and TRBJ1-2, the CDR3 gives the full variable domain: NAGVMQNPRHLVRRRGQEARLRCSPMKGHSHVYWYRQLPEEGLKFMVYLQKENIIDESGMPKERFSAEFPKEGPSILRIQQVVRGDSAAYFCASSPPSRGDGYTFGSGTRLTVV.

The gene calls are TRBV18 and TRBJ2-5, with D possibly being TRBD2 (7 bases). CDR3 length equals 13 residues. Trimming stripped 5 bases from V and 4 bases from J, with 11 bases between. Germline V lookup: CDR1 KGHSH, CDR2 LQKENI. DNA of the CDR3: TGTGCCAGCTCAGGACTAGGGGGAGAGACCCAGTACTTC. Protein sequence: CASSGLGGETQYF.

The rearrangement links TRBV27 to TRBJ1-5; TRBD1 matches at 8 bases. Germline assignment: CDR1 MNHEY and CDR2 SMNVEV (reference sequence). This CDR3 has 14 residues. The J segment lost 4 bases and the V segment lost 6 bases, leaving 5 bases of the junction unmatched. CDR3 coding DNA: TGTGCCAGCAGCTGGACAGGGTCGAATCAGCCCCAGCATTTT. This translates into CASSWTGSNQPQHF.

For the CDR3, the DNA is TGTGCCAGCAGCCTCCCCGGGACAGGGATCTATGGCTACACCTTC. It is translated as CASSLPGTGIYGYTF. The chain combines TRBV7-2 with TRBJ1-2, with 9 bases aligning to TRBD1. From germline, CDR1 is SGHTA and CDR2 FQGNSA. Trimming removed 5 bases from V and 4 bases from J; junction bases left unmatched: 8. The CDR3 extends over 15 amino acids.

The rearrangement joins TRBV2 to TRBJ2-1; D possibly corresponds to TRBD2 (6 bases). CDR3 size: 15 residues. Germline CDR1 and CDR2: SNHLY and FYNNEI. V shed 7 bases and J shed 0 bases, with 13 bases lying between them. The CDR3 loop is CASNLGGISYNEQFF. For the CDR3, the DNA is TGTGCCAGCAATTTGGGGGGAATCTCCTACAATGAGCAGTTCTTC. Filled out from reference TRBV2 and TRBJ2-1, the complete variable domain reads EPEVTQTPSHQVTQMGQEVILRCVPISNHLYFYWYRQILGQKVEFLVSFYNNEISEKSEIFDDQFSVERPDGSNFTLKIRSTKLEDSAMYFCASNLGGISYNEQFFGPGTRLTVL.

The chain is built from TRBV6-6 and TRBJ2-5; D might be TRBD2 (6 bases). Germline V gene sequence: CDR1 MNHNY, CDR2 SVGAGI (reference sequence). The CDR3 sequence is 15 residues long. Between the trimmed V and J ends, which lost 4 bases and 2 bases, there was a span of 14 bases. The CDR3 DNA is TGTGCCAGCAGTTCCCCCGCGGGAACACAAGAGACCCAGTACTTC. Amino acids: CASSSPAGTQETQYF.

The chain carries TRBV7-2 and TRBJ1-1; no firm D call. The CDR3 covers 14 residues. V lost 7 bases and J lost 1, with 13 bases in between. CDR1 SGHTA and CDR2 FQGNSA come from the germline V gene. The CDR3 protein is CASTKRRENTEAFF. As DNA, the CDR3 is TGTGCCAGCACCAAACGGCGGGAGAACACTGAAGCTTTCTTT.

The chain recombines TRBV15 with TRBJ1-6; perhaps TRBD1 as D (6 bases). The V gene lost 1 base and the J gene lost 0 bases, with 13 bases spanning the gap. The CDR3 is made up of 18 amino acids. Germline-derived CDR1 and CDR2 are LNHNV and YYDKDF (reference sequence). The DNA of the CDR3 is TGTGCCACCAGCAGAGGTCGGACAGAGAGCTCCTATAATTCACCCCTCCACTTT. This gives the protein CATSRGRTESSYNSPLHF. Drawing the rest from reference TRBV15 and TRBJ1-6, the complete variable domain is DAMVIQNPRYQVTQFGKPVTLSCSQTLNHNVMYWYQQKSSQAPKLLFHYYDKDFNNEADTPDNFQSRRPNTSFCFLDIRSPGLGDTAMYLCATSRGRTESSYNSPLHFGNGTRLTVT.

The rearrangement uses TRBV5-1 and TRBJ2-5; 7 positions match TRBD1. CDR1 is SGHRS, CDR2 YFSETQ, per germline. The CDR3 contains 15 residues. Trimming cost V 5 bases and J 5 bases; bases outside gene matches: 12. This CDR3 reads CASSYRGAGMETQYF. CDR3 sequence (DNA): TGCGCCAGCAGTTACAGGGGTGCAGGGATGGAGACCCAGTACTTC.

The rearrangement links TRBV18 to TRBJ2-1; TRBD2 aligns across 11 bases. V was clipped by 2 bases and J by 2 bases; unmatched bases: 5. The CDR3 contains 17 residues. CDR1 and CDR2 from the germline V gene are KGHSH and LQKENI. The CDR3 here is CASSPASGGSAYNEQFF. The DNA for the CDR3 is TGTGCCAGCTCACCAGCTAGCGGGGGGTCGGCCTACAATGAGCAGTTCTTC.

V usage is TRBV20-1 and J usage is TRBJ1-1, with unresolved D. The CDR3 runs to 10 residues. V dropped 6 bases and J dropped 7 bases, with 9 bases sitting between them. CDR1 is DFQATT and CDR2 is SNEGSKA in the germline V gene (reference sequence). CDR3 bases: TGCAGTGCCGACATCAATGAAGCTTTCTTT. Translation: CSADINEAFF.

The gene calls are TRBV24-1 and TRBJ2-3; TRBD2 agrees at 11 bases. The CDR3 spans 16 residues. The V segment lost 2 bases and the J segment 5 bases; nucleotides outside the gene matches: 5. The germline gives CDR1 KGHDR, CDR2 SFDVKD. The CDR3 sequence: CATSDYTGTSGDTQYF. The CDR3 coding sequence is TGTGCCACCAGTGATTATACCGGGACTAGCGGAGATACGCAGTATTTT.

CDR3 in DNA: TGCAGCGTTGTGGGACAGGGCAATCAGCCCCAGCATTTT. Translation: CSVVGQGNQPQHF. V and J are TRBV29-1 and TRBJ1-5, with 8 positions matching TRBD1. V trimming: 4 bases; J trimming: 2 bases; junction bases outside the gene matches: 1. CDR1 SQVTM and CDR2 ANQGSEA come from the germline V gene. CDR3 size: 13 residues.

V gene TRBV19 combines with J gene TRBJ2-5; the match to TRBD2 covers 8 bases. The CDR3 runs to 16 residues. Germline loops: CDR1 LNHDA, CDR2 SQIVND (reference sequence). The ends lost 5 bases at V and 2 bases at J; junction bases unmatched: 10. CDR3 sequence (DNA): TGTGCCAGTAGTGGACGAATAGCGGGGCGACAAGAGACCCAGTACTTC. Its translation is CASSGRIAGRQETQYF.

This clone has a single count. The gene calls are TRBV19 and TRBJ1-5; 7 bases are shared with TRBD1. Germline loops: CDR1 LNHDA, CDR2 SQIVND (reference sequence). Trimming took 0 bases from V and 2 from J; bases not matched to a gene: 1. The CDR3 extends over 15 amino acids. The CDR3 nucleotides read TGTGCCAGTAGTATAGACAGGGGGGGCAATCAGCCCCAGCATTTT. It specifies CASSIDRGGNQPQHF.

The sample holds a few counts of this clone. V gene TRBV24-1 combines with J gene TRBJ1-5, with D possibly TRBD1 on 6 matching bases. The CDR3 is made up of 13 amino acids. Trimming stripped 6 bases from V and 4 bases from J, with 9 bases between. Germline V gene data show CDR1 as KGHDR and CDR2 as SFDVKD. Here the CDR3 reads CATSRDKNQPQHF. CDR3 sequence (DNA): TGTGCCACCAGTAGGGACAAAAATCAGCCCCAGCATTTT.

The table lists this clone with a count of one. The CDR3 is CASSTARGGNEQFF. The CDR3 DNA is TGTGCCAGCAGTACGGCGCGGGGCGGCAATGAGCAGTTCTTC. V and J are TRBV6-6 and TRBJ2-1; D may be TRBD2 (6 bases). CDR3 size: 14 residues. The V end was cut by 5 bases, the J end by 6 bases, with 14 bases between. Germline CDR1 reads MNHNY; CDR2 reads SVGAGI (reference sequence).

The rearrangement uses TRBV2 and TRBJ2-1, with D maybe TRBD2 (6 bases). The CDR3 has 12 residues. Germline assignment: CDR1 SNHLY and CDR2 FYNNEI. Trimming pared 6 bases from V and 8 bases from J, leaving 11 bases between. This CDR3 is CASRVGGDEQFF. In DNA form, the CDR3 reads TGTGCCAGCAGGGTAGGAGGGGATGAGCAGTTCTTC.

V and J are TRBV5-6 and TRBJ1-1; D may be TRBD1 (5 bases). V was clipped by 2 bases and J by 3 bases, with 17 bases between them. This CDR3 is built from 16 residues. From germline, CDR1 is SGHDT and CDR2 YYEEEE. Written as DNA, the CDR3 is TGTGCCAGCAGCTTTTTCGACAGTAGAAGGGACACTGAAGCTTTCTTT. Translating it yields CASSFFDSRRDTEAFF. Together with reference TRBV5-6 and TRBJ1-1, the CDR3 gives the full variable domain: DAGVTQSPTHLIKTRGQQVTLRCSPKSGHDTVSWYQQALGQGPQFIFQYYEEEERQRGNFPDRFSGHQFPNYSSELNVNALLLGDSALYLCASSFFDSRRDTEAFFGQGTRLTVV.

This clone was counted a few times. CDR3 region: CASSPSVGAGNTEAFF. The DNA for the CDR3 is TGTGCCAGCTCACCTTCCGTGGGGGCCGGGAACACTGAAGCTTTCTTT. This chain uses TRBV18 with TRBJ1-1; possible D gene TRBD1, 6 bases. This CDR3 region has 16 residues. The V gene lost 3 bases and the J gene lost 1 base, with 15 bases spanning the gap. Germline V lookup: CDR1 KGHSH, CDR2 LQKENI.

The rearrangement joins TRBV14 to TRBJ1-5; D remains ambiguous. From germline, CDR1 is SGHDN and CDR2 FVKESK. Trimming left V 0 bases short and J 4 bases short, with 4 bases between. The length of the CDR3 is 13 residues. The CDR3 region is CASSQDPNQPQHF. CDR3 nucleotides: TGTGCCAGCAGCCAAGATCCGAATCAGCCCCAGCATTTT.

This clone was counted a single time. The chain has TRBV6-5 and TRBJ1-6; possibly TRBD1 for D (5 bases). The CDR3 length is 13 residues. The V end was cut by 7 bases, the J end by 9 bases, with 13 bases between. Germline assignment: CDR1 MNHEY and CDR2 SVGAGI. The chain's CDR3 is CASTQPRGSPLHF. The CDR3 bases are TGTGCCAGCACCCAACCAAGGGGTTCACCCCTCCACTTT.

Only a few counts were recorded for this clone. The chain recombines TRBV6-5 with TRBJ2-1; D perhaps matches TRBD2 (5 bases). Trimming took 5 bases from V and 7 from J, leaving 12 bases between them. Germline lookup yields CDR1 MNHEY and CDR2 SVGAGI. The CDR3 extends over 13 amino acids. CDR3 region: CASSPRIANEQFF. DNA of the CDR3: TGTGCCAGCAGTCCGCGAATAGCGAATGAGCAGTTCTTC.

The rearrangement uses TRBV9 and TRBJ1-2; 12 bases are shared with TRBD1. The V and J ends lost 7 bases and 7 bases, in that order; junction bases with no gene match: 8. The CDR3 has 14 residues. Germline values: CDR1 SGDLS, CDR2 YYNGEE. CDR3 coding DNA: TGTGCCAGCCGACAGGGACAGGGGGCCGGTGGCTACACCTTC. Residues: CASRQGQGAGGYTF. The variable domain in full, with the rest retrieved from reference TRBV9 and TRBJ1-2, is DSGVTQTPKHLITATGQRVTLRCSPRSGDLSVYWYQQSLDQGLQFLIQYYNGEERAKGNILERFSAQQFPDLHSELNLSSLELGDSALYFCASRQGQGAGGYTFGSGTRLTVV.

The chain joins TRBV1 to TRBJ1-3; TRBD1, the table's D call, was not compared with the DNA. TRBV1 counts as a pseudogene. CDR3 length: 16 amino acids. CDR3 residues: CTSSPRRGRGGNTIYF. CDR3 sequence (DNA): TGCACCAGCAGCCCGCGCAGGGGGCGAGGTGGAAACACCATATATTTT.

The rearrangement joins TRBV5-1 to TRBJ2-1, with 11 bases fitting TRBD2. J was trimmed by 5 bases and V by 4 bases; bases with no gene match: 5. CDR1 SGHRS and CDR2 YFSETQ come from the germline V gene. This CDR3 spans 15 amino acids. This CDR3 is CASSAGTSGNNEQFF. The CDR3 region has the DNA TGCGCCAGCAGCGCCGGGACTAGCGGAAACAATGAGCAGTTCTTC.

The chain joins TRBV27 to TRBJ2-1, with D possibly matching TRBD2 (6 bases). This CDR3 is built from 14 residues. Trimming stripped 6 bases from V and 9 bases from J, with 18 bases between. Germline V gives CDR1 MNHEY, CDR2 SMNVEV (reference sequence). The CDR3: CASSPDWRLVEQFF. CDR3 DNA sequence: TGTGCCAGCAGCCCCGACTGGCGACTAGTTGAGCAGTTCTTC.